This entry features one T cell receptor beta chain sequence. Antigen unknown. This sample is drawn from a study of cytomegalovirus exposure and HLA in healthy donors. Study-wide results and limits: HLA-A and HLA-B allele assignments for most subjects were reportedly predicted accurately using TCR beta sequences. Available immune exposure information covered CMV serostatus only. Later analysis indicated greater clonal expansion among HLA-associated TCR beta chains than among equally common other chains. According to a later analysis, most TCR beta chains associated with CMV appeared HLA-restricted.

The PCR used 60 Vbeta and 13 Jbeta primers. Clones were sequenced by immunoSEQ multiplex PCR, and TCRdb holds only the in-frame ones, with some missing. Of about 180,000 clones listed, approximately 84% are singletons. Germline V CDR1 and CDR2: SGHRS, YFSETQ. With 5 bases removed from V and 1 base from J, the gap between germline ends came to 8 bases. The CDR3 extends over 13 amino acids. The TCR was taken from a girl aged 10-17 years in good health and CMV-seropositive. The sequenced sample was PBMCs. The V gene is TRBV5-1, the J gene TRBJ2-3; TRBD1 might be the D (6 bases). The CDR3 DNA reads TGCGCCAGCAGATCAGGGGGCACAGATACGCAGTATTTT. Its translation is CASRSGGTDTQYF.